This entry describes one T cell receptor (beta chain). Its antigen is unknown. This record belongs to a study of cytomegalovirus exposure and HLA in healthy donors. Study results and caveats: A later analysis reportedly identified an Asian-associated ancestry cluster as carrying fewer N-insertions than the approximately 620-donor mean. Presence/absence analyses supposed approximately even sequencing depth among donors. Earlier results showed most TCR beta V segments being productive about 90% or about 30% of the time. Altogether, 150 to 200 TCR beta chains were recorded as cytomegalovirus-associated.

Use of 60 Vbeta and 13 Jbeta primers characterized the PCR. The method was immunoSEQ multiplex PCR; TCRdb's version includes in-frame clones alone and lacks a portion of them. The sample gives about 160,000 clones, approximately 75% of which show up once; roughly 2% is in the top ten. This receptor was taken from a woman between 18 and 30 years old in good health and CMV-seronegative. The sequencing sample was made of PBMCs.

DNA of the CDR3: TGCGCCAGCACCCCAACTGGGACAGGTTCCTACGAGCAGTACTTC. Protein product: CASTPTGTGSYEQYF. This sequence joins TRBV4-1 and TRBJ2-7, with TRBD1 matching over 8 bases. This CDR3 has 15 residues. Germline V gene lookup returns CDR1 MGHRA and CDR2 YSYEKL. V gave up 7 bases and J gave up 1 base; unmatched junction bases: 9.